This T cell receptor (beta chain) is from a study of cytomegalovirus exposure and HLA in healthy donors. General study results and limits: A later analysis found most CMV-associated TCR beta chains apparently HLA-restricted. Through in vitro validation, a few CMV-associated chains were shown to be specific for CMV antigens. Later on, a genetic analysis was performed. It linked a missense variant in DCLRE1C with V- and J-gene trimming of TCR beta.

Germline V gene sequence: CDR1 SEHNR, CDR2 FQNEAQ (reference sequence). The trim removed 2 bases at V and 1 base at J, leaving 5 bases unmatched. This CDR3 is built from 16 residues. The primer mix had 60 Vbeta and 13 Jbeta primers. Generated by immunoSEQ multiplex PCR, the TCRdb table keeps only in-frame clones and is missing some. The sample includes about 210,000 clones, about 85% of them seen just once. Concerning this clone: The antigen is not known.

The TCR comes from a girl aged 2-10 years in good health and CMV-seronegative. The sample consisted of PBMCs. The V and J genes are TRBV7-9 and TRBJ2-3; 8 nucleotides match TRBD2. This CDR3 is CASSLRAGEGTDTQYF. CDR3 nucleotide sequence: TGTGCCAGCAGCTTACGAGCGGGAGAAGGCACAGATACGCAGTATTTT.